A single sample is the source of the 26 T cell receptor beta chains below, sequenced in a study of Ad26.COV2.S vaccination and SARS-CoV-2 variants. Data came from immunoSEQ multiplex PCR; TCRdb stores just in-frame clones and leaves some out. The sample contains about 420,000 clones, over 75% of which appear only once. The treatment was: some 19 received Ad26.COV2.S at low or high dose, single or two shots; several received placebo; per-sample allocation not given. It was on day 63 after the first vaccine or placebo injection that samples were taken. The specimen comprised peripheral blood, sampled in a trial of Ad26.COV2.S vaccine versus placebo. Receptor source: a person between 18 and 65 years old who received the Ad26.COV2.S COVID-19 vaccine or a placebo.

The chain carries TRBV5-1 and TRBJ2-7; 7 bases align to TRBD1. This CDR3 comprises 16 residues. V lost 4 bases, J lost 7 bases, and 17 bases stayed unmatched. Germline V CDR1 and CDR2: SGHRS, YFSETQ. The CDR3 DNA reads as TGCGCCAGCAGCAGTTCCCGGGACAGCTTTCCGGGGGAGCAGTACTTC. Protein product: CASSSSRDSFPGEQYF.

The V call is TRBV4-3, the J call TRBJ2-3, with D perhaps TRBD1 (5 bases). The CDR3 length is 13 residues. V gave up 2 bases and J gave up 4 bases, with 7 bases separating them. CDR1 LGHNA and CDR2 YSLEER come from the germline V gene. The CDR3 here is CASSQQGPDTQYF. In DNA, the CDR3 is TGCGCCAGCAGCCAACAGGGTCCAGATACGCAGTATTTT.

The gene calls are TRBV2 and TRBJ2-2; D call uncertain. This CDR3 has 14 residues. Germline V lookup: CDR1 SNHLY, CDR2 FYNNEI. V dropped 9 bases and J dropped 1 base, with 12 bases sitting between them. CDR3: CASAESENTGELFF. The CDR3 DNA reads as TGTGCCAGTGCTGAGAGCGAGAACACCGGGGAGCTGTTTTTT.

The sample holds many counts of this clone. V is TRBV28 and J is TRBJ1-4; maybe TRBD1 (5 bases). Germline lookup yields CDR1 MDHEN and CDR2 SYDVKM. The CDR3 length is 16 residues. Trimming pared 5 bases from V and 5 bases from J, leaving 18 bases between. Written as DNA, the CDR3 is TGTGCCAGCAGTCCCCCAGGGCAGGGAAGGAATGAAAAACTGTTTTTT. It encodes CASSPPGQGRNEKLFF.

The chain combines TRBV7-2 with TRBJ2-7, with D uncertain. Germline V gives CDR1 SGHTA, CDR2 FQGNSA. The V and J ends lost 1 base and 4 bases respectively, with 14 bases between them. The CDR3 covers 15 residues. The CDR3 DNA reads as TGTGCCAGCAGCTTAGTATCGGGCAGTCAGTACGAGCAGTACTTC. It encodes CASSLVSGSQYEQYF. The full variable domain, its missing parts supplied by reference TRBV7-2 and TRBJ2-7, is GAGVSQSPSNKVTEKGKDVELRCDPISGHTALYWYRQSLGQGLEFLIYFQGNSAPDKSGLPSDRFSAERTGGSVSTLTIQRTQQEDSAVYLCASSLVSGSQYEQYFGPGTRLTVT.

CDR3 sequence reads: CASHSGVGETQYF. CDR3 bases: TGTGCCAGTCACTCAGGGGTTGGGGAGACCCAGTACTTC. V is TRBV2 and J is TRBJ2-5; D may be TRBD1 (6 bases). Germline CDR1 SNHLY, CDR2 FYNNEI. Trimming left V 9 bases short and J 5 bases short, with 16 bases between. The CDR3 is 13 residues long.

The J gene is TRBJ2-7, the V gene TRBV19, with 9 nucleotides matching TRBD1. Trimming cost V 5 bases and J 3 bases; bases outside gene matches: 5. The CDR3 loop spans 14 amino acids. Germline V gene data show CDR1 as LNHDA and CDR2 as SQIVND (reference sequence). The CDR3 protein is CASSPGQGLYEQYF. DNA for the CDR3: TGTGCCAGTAGTCCGGGACAGGGTCTCTACGAGCAGTACTTC.

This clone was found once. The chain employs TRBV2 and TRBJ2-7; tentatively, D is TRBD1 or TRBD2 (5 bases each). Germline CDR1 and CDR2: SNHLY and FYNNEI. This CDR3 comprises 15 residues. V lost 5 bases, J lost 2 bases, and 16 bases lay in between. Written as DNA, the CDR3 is TGTGCCAGCAGTCCCCGGGGCTACGGGCCCTACGAGCAGTACTTC. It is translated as CASSPRGYGPYEQYF.

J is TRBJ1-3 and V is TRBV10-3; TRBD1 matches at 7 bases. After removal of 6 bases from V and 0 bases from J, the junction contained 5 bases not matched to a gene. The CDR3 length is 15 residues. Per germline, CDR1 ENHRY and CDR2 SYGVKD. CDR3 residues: CAISEGDSSGNTIYF. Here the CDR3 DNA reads TGTGCCATCAGCGAAGGGGACAGCTCTGGAAACACCATATATTTT.

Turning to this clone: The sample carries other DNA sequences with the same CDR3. This chain's CDR3 is CASSLGGSTEAFF. The DNA of the CDR3 is TGCGCCAGCAGCTTGGGGGGAAGCACTGAAGCTTTCTTT. The chain joins TRBV5-1 to TRBJ1-1, with D unclear. Germline V gene data show CDR1 as SGHRS and CDR2 as YFSETQ. V gave up 0 bases and J gave up 4 bases, with 7 bases separating them. This CDR3 is built from 13 residues.

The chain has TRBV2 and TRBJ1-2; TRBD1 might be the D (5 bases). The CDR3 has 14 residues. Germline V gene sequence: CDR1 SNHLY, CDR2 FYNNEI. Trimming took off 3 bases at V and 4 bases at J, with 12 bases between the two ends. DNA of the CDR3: TGTGCCAGCAGTGAGGGGGGGAACGGCTATGGCTACACCTTC. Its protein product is CASSEGGNGYGYTF. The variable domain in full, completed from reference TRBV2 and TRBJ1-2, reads EPEVTQTPSHQVTQMGQEVILRCVPISNHLYFYWYRQILGQKVEFLVSFYNNEISEKSEIFDDQFSVERPDGSNFTLKIRSTKLEDSAMYFCASSEGGNGYGYTFGSGTRLTVV.

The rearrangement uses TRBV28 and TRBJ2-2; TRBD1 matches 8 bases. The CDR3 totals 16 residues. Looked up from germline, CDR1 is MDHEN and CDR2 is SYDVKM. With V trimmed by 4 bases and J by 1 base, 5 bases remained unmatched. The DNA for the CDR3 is TGTGCCAGCAGTTCTCGGGGGACAGGGAACACCGGGGAGCTGTTTTTT. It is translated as CASSSRGTGNTGELFF.

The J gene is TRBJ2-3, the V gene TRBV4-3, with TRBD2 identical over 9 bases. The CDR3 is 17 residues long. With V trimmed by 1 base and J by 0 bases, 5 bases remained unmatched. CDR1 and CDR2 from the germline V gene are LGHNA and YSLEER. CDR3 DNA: TGCGCCAGCAGCCAAGGGCGGCTAGCGGGGAGCACAGATACGCAGTATTTT. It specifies CASSQGRLAGSTDTQYF.

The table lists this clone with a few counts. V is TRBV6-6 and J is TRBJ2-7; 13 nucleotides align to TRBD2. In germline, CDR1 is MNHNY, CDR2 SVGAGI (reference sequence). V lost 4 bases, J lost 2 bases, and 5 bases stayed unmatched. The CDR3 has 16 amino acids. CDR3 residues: CASSSRLAGGPYEQYF. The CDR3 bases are TGTGCCAGCAGTTCCCGACTAGCGGGGGGCCCCTACGAGCAGTACTTC.

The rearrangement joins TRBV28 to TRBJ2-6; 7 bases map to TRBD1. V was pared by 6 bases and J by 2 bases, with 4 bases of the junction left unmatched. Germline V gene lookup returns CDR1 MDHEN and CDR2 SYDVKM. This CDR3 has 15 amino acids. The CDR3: CASRYRGPGANVLTF. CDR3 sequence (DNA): TGTGCCAGCAGATACAGGGGTCCTGGGGCCAACGTCCTGACTTTC.

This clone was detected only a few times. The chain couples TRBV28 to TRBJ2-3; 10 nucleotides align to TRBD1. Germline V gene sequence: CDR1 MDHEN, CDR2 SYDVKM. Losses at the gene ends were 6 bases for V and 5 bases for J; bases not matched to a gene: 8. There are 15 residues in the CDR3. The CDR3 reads CASRAWTGGRDTQYF. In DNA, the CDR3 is TGTGCCAGCAGGGCTTGGACAGGGGGAAGAGATACGCAGTATTTT. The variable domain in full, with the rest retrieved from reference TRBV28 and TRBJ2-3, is DVKVTQSSRYLVKRTGEKVFLECVQDMDHENMFWYRQDPGLGLRLIYFSYDVKMKEKGDIPEGYSVSREKKERFSLILESASTNQTSMYLCASRAWTGGRDTQYFGPGTRLTVL.

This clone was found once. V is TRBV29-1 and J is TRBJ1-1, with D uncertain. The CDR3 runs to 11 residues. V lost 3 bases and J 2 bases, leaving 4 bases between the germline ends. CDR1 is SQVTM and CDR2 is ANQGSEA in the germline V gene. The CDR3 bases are TGCAGCGTTGAGGTTAACACTGAAGCTTTCTTT. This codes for CSVEVNTEAFF.

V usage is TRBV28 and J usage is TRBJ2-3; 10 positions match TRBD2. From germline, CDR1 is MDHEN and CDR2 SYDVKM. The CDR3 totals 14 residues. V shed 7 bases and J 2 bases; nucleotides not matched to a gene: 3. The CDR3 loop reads CASTLAGITDTQYF. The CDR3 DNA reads TGTGCCAGCACACTAGCGGGGATCACAGATACGCAGTATTTT.

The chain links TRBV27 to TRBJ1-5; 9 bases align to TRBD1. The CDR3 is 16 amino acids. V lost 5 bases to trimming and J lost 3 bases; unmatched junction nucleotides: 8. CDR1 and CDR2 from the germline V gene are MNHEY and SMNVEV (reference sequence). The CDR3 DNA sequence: TGTGCCAGCAGTCCCGGGACAGGGAGAATCAATCAGCCCCAGCATTTT. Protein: CASSPGTGRINQPQHF.

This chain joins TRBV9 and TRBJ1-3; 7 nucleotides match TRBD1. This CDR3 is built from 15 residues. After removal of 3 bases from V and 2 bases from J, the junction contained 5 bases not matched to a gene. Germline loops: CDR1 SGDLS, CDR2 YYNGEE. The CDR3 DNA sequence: TGTGCCAGCAGCGAGACAGGGCCGGCTGGAAACACCATATATTTT. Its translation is CASSETGPAGNTIYF.

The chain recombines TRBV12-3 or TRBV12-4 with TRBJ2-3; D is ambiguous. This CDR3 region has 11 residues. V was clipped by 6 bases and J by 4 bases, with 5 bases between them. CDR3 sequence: CASRISDTQYF. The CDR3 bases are TGTGCCAGCAGGATTTCAGATACGCAGTATTTT.

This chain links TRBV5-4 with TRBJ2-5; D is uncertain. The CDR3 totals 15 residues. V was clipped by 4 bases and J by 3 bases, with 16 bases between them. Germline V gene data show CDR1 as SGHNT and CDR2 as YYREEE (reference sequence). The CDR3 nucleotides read TGTGCCAGCAGCCCCTCCCCTCTAGGAAAAGAGACCCAGTACTTC. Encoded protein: CASSPSPLGKETQYF. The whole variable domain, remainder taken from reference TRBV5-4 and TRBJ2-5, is ETGVTQSPTHLIKTRGQQVTLRCSSQSGHNTVSWYQQALGQGPQFIFQYYREEENGRGNFPPRFSGLQFPNYSSELNVNALELDDSALYLCASSPSPLGKETQYFGPGTRLLVL.

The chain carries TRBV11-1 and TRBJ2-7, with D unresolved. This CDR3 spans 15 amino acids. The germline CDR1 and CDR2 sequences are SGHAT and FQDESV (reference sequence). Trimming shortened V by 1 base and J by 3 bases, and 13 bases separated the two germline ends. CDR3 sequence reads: CASSLDEQWGYEQYF. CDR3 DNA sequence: TGTGCCAGCAGCTTAGATGAGCAGTGGGGCTACGAGCAGTACTTC.

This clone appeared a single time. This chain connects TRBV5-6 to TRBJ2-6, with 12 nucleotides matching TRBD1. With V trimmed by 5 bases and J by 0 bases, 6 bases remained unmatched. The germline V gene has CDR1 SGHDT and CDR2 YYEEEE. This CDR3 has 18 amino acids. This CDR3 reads CASRRGQGATSGANVLTF. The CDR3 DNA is TGTGCCAGCAGACGGGGACAGGGGGCAACCTCTGGGGCCAACGTCCTGACTTTC.

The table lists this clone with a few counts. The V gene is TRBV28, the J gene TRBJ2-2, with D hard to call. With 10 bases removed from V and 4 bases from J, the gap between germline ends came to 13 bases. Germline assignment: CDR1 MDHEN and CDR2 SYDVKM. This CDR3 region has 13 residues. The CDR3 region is CATYDGGTGELFF. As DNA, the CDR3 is TGTGCCACCTACGACGGTGGCACCGGGGAGCTGTTTTTT.

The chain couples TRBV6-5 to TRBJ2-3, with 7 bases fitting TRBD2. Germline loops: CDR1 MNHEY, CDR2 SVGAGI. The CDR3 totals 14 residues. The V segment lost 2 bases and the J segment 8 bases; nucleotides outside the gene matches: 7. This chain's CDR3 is CASSYGGLAGTQYF. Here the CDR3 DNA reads TGTGCCAGCAGTTACGGGGGGTTAGCGGGTACGCAGTATTTT.